The sample holds a few counts of the clone carrying this TCR beta chain. Method: immunoSEQ multiplex PCR; TCRdb's copy keeps in-frame clones and lacks some. The repertoire holds approximately 180,000 clones, with roughly 76% as singletons. Germline values: CDR1 KGHDR, CDR2 SFDVKD. With 9 bases removed from V and 1 base from J, the gap between germline ends came to 12 bases. The CDR3 covers 14 residues. This sample is drawn from a study of blood T cell repertoires in COVID-19. The sequenced material came from peripheral blood. This chain uses TRBV24-1 with TRBJ2-1; TRBD1 is a possible D gene (5 bases). The receptor was isolated from a woman aged 80 or over with COVID-19, enrolled during active disease. This CDR3 is CATAGPASYNEQFF. The CDR3, as DNA: TGTGCCACCGCAGGGCCAGCTTCCTACAATGAGCAGTTCTTC.